This T cell receptor beta chain was captured in a study of blood T cells in healthy people across ages. Germline-derived CDR1 and CDR2 are SGHRS and YFSETQ. The CDR3 length is 17 residues. Trimming pared 2 bases from V and 1 base from J, leaving 16 bases between. This clonotype was seen repeatedly, ten times or more. In each sample, at least 6.5 million PBMCs were isolated. A second PCR of 7 to 11 cycles used a sample-barcoded 5' primer and a J-beta primer mix. Every single cDNA molecule received a tag from a template-switch adaptor with 12 random nucleotides. MiXCR, run by TCRdb on the 5' RACE reads, gives a single entry per CDR3 protein. This sample has about 1,800,000 distinct CDR3 sequences, with approximately 30% found just once.

This chain joins TRBV5-1 and TRBJ2-4; weak D call: TRBD2 (5 bases). The sequenced material came from blood. This clonotype was obtained from a woman aged 25 to 39 in good health. The CDR3 bases are TGCGCCAGCAGCTTCGGCGAGGGTTCTCGGGCCAAAAACATTCAGTACTTC. This codes for CASSFGEGSRAKNIQYF.